The rows below give T cell receptor beta chains drawn from one sample of a study of spatial heterogeneity in lung cancer. One entry per CDR3 protein results from TCRdb running MiXCR on the 5' RACE reads. The sample records some 10,000 distinct CDR3 sequences, about 6.9% being singletons. The specimen was lung tumor tissue, collected at surgery. All receptors come from a male donor with early-stage non-small cell lung cancer. The CDR3 runs from the conserved cysteine through the conserved F or W. The D gene is left open where the match is weak. Clone size is given for some rows only: seen once, a few or many times, or a class if the clone is expanded.

j_gene,d_gene,v_gene,abundance,CDR3aa,CDR3nt
TRBJ2-2,.,TRBV20-1,medium-sized,CSARVVKETLNTGELFF,TGCAGTGCTAGAGTGGTAAAGGAGACCCTGAACACCGGGGAGCTGTTTTTT
TRBJ2-5,.,TRBV6-5,.,CASSWGLGETQYF,TGTGCCAGCAGTTGGGGACTCGGAGAGACCCAGTACTTC
TRBJ2-3,TRBD2,TRBV12-3/TRBV12-4,many,CASSPRTSGGTDTQYF,TGTGCCAGCAGTCCCCGGACTAGCGGGGGCACAGATACGCAGTATTTT
TRBJ1-3,.,TRBV28,many,CASTAGNGNTIYF,TGTGCCAGCACGGCAGGGAATGGAAACACCATATATTTT
TRBJ1-6,TRBD1,TRBV20-1,many,CSAREPTGGNSPLHF,TGCAGTGCTAGAGAGCCTACAGGGGGCAATTCACCCCTCCACTTT
TRBJ1-2,.,TRBV3-1,many,CASSLLDSPATF,TGTGCCAGCAGCCTCCTGGACTCCCCCGCCACCTTC
TRBJ1-2,.,TRBV27,medium-sized,CASSFKAGAFGYGYTF,TGTGCCAGCAGTTTCAAGGCGGGAGCGTTTGGTTATGGCTACACCTTC
TRBJ1-2,.,TRBV3-1,many,CASSQDPTPPLGYTF,TGTGCCAGCAGCCAAGATCCAACACCTCCCCTTGGCTACACCTTC
TRBJ1-1,TRBD1,TRBV29-1,once,CSGDSLTNTEAFF,TGCAGCGGGGACAGCTTAACGAACACTGAAGCTTTCTTT
TRBJ2-2,TRBD1,TRBV7-9,many,CASSSRTGAFAGELFF,TGTGCCAGCAGCTCACGGACAGGAGCTTTTGCCGGGGAGCTGTTTTTT
TRBJ1-1,TRBD1,TRBV15,medium-sized,CATSPPGGNTEAFF,TGTGCCACCAGCCCGCCAGGGGGGAACACTGAAGCTTTCTTT
TRBJ2-7,.,TRBV6-5,medium-sized,CASSYRIPRQSHEQYF,TGTGCCAGCAGTTACCGCATCCCCCGACAGAGCCACGAGCAGTACTTC
TRBJ2-1,TRBD2,TRBV20-1,few,CSARPGTSPSNEQFF,TGCAGTGCTAGACCCGGGACTAGCCCGTCCAATGAGCAGTTCTTC
TRBJ1-1,.,TRBV20-1,.,CSARDQYTEAFF,TGCAGTGCTAGAGATCAGTACACTGAAGCTTTCTTT
TRBJ1-2,.,TRBV3-1,many,CASSQMLSSSGYTF,TGTGCCAGCAGCCAAATGTTAAGCTCCTCCGGCTACACCTTC
TRBJ1-2,TRBD1,TRBV25-1,many,CASSESETGIIYGYTF,TGTGCCAGCAGTGAATCTGAGACAGGGATTATATATGGCTACACCTTC
TRBJ2-6,TRBD1,TRBV7-8,large,CASSPQTQGAGSGANVLTF,TGTGCCAGCAGCCCGCAAACACAGGGGGCTGGCTCTGGGGCCAACGTCCTGACTTTC
TRBJ2-1,.,TRBV6-5,many,CASSKSQGRGSYNEQFF,TGTGCCAGCAGTAAGTCACAGGGTAGGGGGTCCTACAATGAGCAGTTCTTC
TRBJ2-3,.,TRBV18,many,CASSPNMAGTQYF,TGTGCCAGCTCACCGAACATGGCGGGGACGCAGTATTTT
TRBJ2-3,.,TRBV10-3,many,CAIRRGGGIEDTQYF,TGTGCCATCAGGCGGGGAGGGGGTATTGAAGATACGCAGTATTTT
TRBJ2-1,.,TRBV6-6,.,CASSDRSGTYNEQFF,TGTGCCAGCAGTGACAGGTCAGGAACCTACAATGAGCAGTTCTTC
TRBJ1-2,.,TRBV7-3,many,CASADGPGPYGYTF,TGTGCCAGCGCCGACGGCCCAGGGCCCTATGGCTACACCTTC
TRBJ1-1,.,TRBV20-1,medium-sized,CSASPPSSPSAFF,TGCAGTGCTAGTCCCCCGAGTTCGCCTTCGGCTTTCTTT
TRBJ2-3,.,TRBV12-3/TRBV12-4,medium-sized,CASRVQGLGTDTQYF,TGTGCCAGCAGAGTCCAGGGGTTGGGCACAGATACGCAGTATTTT
TRBJ2-1,.,TRBV14,medium-sized,CASSQDRGGEQFF,TGTGCCAGCAGCCAAGACAGGGGGGGTGAGCAGTTCTTC
TRBJ1-1,.,TRBV12-5,many,CASGLRGNTEAFF,TGTGCTAGTGGTTTAAGAGGGAACACTGAAGCTTTCTTT
TRBJ2-3,TRBD2,TRBV20-1,many,CSARVRERTSGFTDTQYF,TGCAGTGCTAGAGTTCGGGAAAGGACTAGCGGATTCACAGATACGCAGTATTTT
TRBJ1-2,.,TRBV20-1,large,CSARDTKRQGGGYTF,TGCAGTGCTAGAGATACCAAGAGGCAGGGAGGAGGCTACACCTTC
TRBJ1-1,TRBD1,TRBV2,many,CASRGDRGRVNTEAFF,TGTGCCAGCAGAGGGGACAGGGGGCGCGTGAACACTGAAGCTTTCTTT
TRBJ1-6,.,TRBV18,many,CASSRESGGTDHF,TGTGCCAGCTCACGAGAGAGTGGGGGCACAGACCACTTT
TRBJ2-3,.,TRBV27,.,CASGRTNTDTQYF,TGTGCCAGCGGTCGCACCAACACAGATACGCAGTATTTT
TRBJ1-1,.,TRBV5-1,few,CASSLSLGTEAFF,TGCGCCAGCAGCTTGTCTCTAGGTACTGAAGCTTTCTTT
TRBJ1-5,.,TRBV20-1,many,CSARVGRMDQPQHF,TGCAGTGCTAGAGTGGGGAGGATGGATCAGCCCCAGCATTTT
TRBJ1-5,TRBD1,TRBV5-1,many,CASSLGQGLNQPQHF,TGCGCCAGCAGCTTGGGACAGGGACTAAATCAGCCCCAGCATTTT
TRBJ2-1,.,TRBV15,many,CATSSNLGRKPNEQFF,TGTGCCACCAGCAGCAACCTGGGACGGAAGCCTAATGAGCAGTTCTTC
TRBJ1-6,.,TRBV12-3/TRBV12-4,many,CASSIGPSPLHF,TGTGCCAGCAGTATTGGGCCTTCACCCCTCCACTTT